This TCR beta chain was obtained from a study of blood T cell repertoires in COVID-19. Authors' analysis steps: Amplification of reference gene primers was used by the study to estimate nucleated cell counts. Only in-frame clones appear in the TCRdb table, and some are missing; sequencing was by immunoSEQ multiplex PCR. V and J calls and clone size are copied from that table; D and trimming were computed from the DNA. Among about 150,000 clones listed, roughly nine tenths were seen once. V gave up 4 bases and J gave up 0 bases, with 14 bases separating them. Germline V CDR1 and CDR2: SGHRS, YFSETQ. The CDR3 length is 17 residues.

The sequenced sample consisted of peripheral blood. This receptor was obtained from a woman in her 70s with acute or convalescent COVID-19. The chain couples TRBV5-1 to TRBJ2-6; a possible D gene is TRBD1 (6 bases). The CDR3 reads CASSPGHRDSGANVLTF. CDR3 DNA sequence: TGCGCCAGCAGCCCGGGACATCGAGACTCTGGGGCCAACGTCCTGACTTTC.